The rows below give T cell receptor beta chains drawn from one sample of a study of blood T cell repertoires in COVID-19. Profiled with immunoSEQ multiplex PCR; TCRdb holds only in-frame clones, not every one. This sample carries 230,000 or so clones, roughly 80% of them seen once, and the ten largest clones take 4.5% to 5.5%. Sample: peripheral blood. The receptors stem from a human donor in a cohort sampled during active COVID-19. Each CDR3 is given with its conserved first and last residue. D genes are given only for firm matches. Where a row states a size, it is once, few, many or the class of an expanded clone; other rows omit it.

NA TRBJ2-2 TRBV28 NA CASSFKNTGELFF TGTGCCAGCAGTTTTAAGAACACCGGGGAGCTGTTTTTT
NA TRBJ1-1 TRBV10-3 NA CAISEFGRVNTEAFF TGTGCCATCAGTGAGTTCGGCAGGGTGAACACTGAAGCTTTCTTT
NA TRBJ1-1 TRBV5-1 NA CASSLAPGGGNTEAFF TGCGCCAGCAGCTTGGCTCCCGGGGGAGGGAACACTGAAGCTTTCTTT
TRBD2 TRBJ2-2 TRBV9 NA CASSVGLAANTGELFF TGTGCCAGCAGCGTAGGGCTAGCGGCAAACACCGGGGAGCTGTTTTTT
TRBD1 TRBJ2-3 TRBV9 NA CASSAPGQLTTDTQYF TGTGCCAGCAGCGCCCCGGGACAGCTAACCACAGATACGCAGTATTTT
TRBD2 TRBJ2-7 TRBV7-2 NA CASSLEAGGPYEQYF TGTGCCAGCAGCTTAGAAGCGGGAGGGCCCTACGAGCAGTACTTC
TRBD1 TRBJ1-1 TRBV25-1 NA CASSARQGEGTEAFF TGTGCCAGCAGTGCCCGACAGGGGGAGGGAACTGAAGCTTTCTTT
TRBD1 TRBJ1-1 TRBV5-6 once CASSTTGRRTEAFF TGTGCCAGCAGCACGACAGGGCGTCGGACTGAAGCTTTCTTT
TRBD1 TRBJ1-1 TRBV3-1/TRBV3-2 NA CASKKGTGWNTEAFF TGTGCCAGTAAAAAGGGGACAGGGTGGAACACTGAAGCTTTCTTT
NA TRBJ1-5 TRBV6-5 once CASSLTGHSNQPQHF TGTGCCAGCAGCCTAACAGGGCATAGCAATCAGCCCCAGCATTTT
NA TRBJ2-7 TRBV30 few CAWRRDFYEQYF TGTGCCTGGAGAAGGGACTTCTACGAGCAGTACTTC
TRBD1 TRBJ2-7 TRBV2 NA CASRYRDSPNEQYF TGTGCCAGCAGATACCGGGACAGCCCCAACGAGCAGTACTTC
NA TRBJ1-4 TRBV11-2 NA CASSPGLSPNNEKLFF TGTGCCAGCAGCCCGGGACTATCTCCCAATAATGAAAAACTGTTTTTT
NA TRBJ2-1 TRBV7-2 once CASSPQHVSYNEQFF TGTGCCAGCAGCCCCCAACACGTCTCCTACAATGAGCAGTTCTTC
NA TRBJ2-7 TRBV28 NA CASSVQGPSYEQYF TGTGCCAGCAGTGTCCAGGGGCCTTCCTACGAGCAGTACTTC
NA TRBJ1-5 TRBV18 NA CASSPWGDQPQHF TGTGCCAGCTCACCATGGGGAGATCAGCCCCAGCATTTT
TRBD1 TRBJ1-1 TRBV11-2 NA CASSARGGPSNTEAFF TGTGCCAGCAGCGCTAGAGGGGGCCCGTCGAACACTGAAGCTTTCTTT
NA TRBJ1-5 TRBV27 few CASRLHPQEPQHF TGTGCCAGCAGGCTACACCCTCAGGAGCCCCAGCATTTT
NA TRBJ1-4 TRBV27 NA CASSYRRSGFRTNEKLFF TGTGCCAGCAGTTATAGGCGATCGGGGTTTCGAACTAATGAAAAACTGTTTTTT
NA TRBJ1-1 TRBV2 NA CASSVLLGSFTEAFF TGTGCCAGCAGTGTTCTGTTGGGGAGCTTCACTGAAGCTTTCTTT
TRBD1 TRBJ2-3 TRBV5-4 NA CASSSLGQGAGDTQYF TGTGCCAGCAGCTCCCTCGGACAGGGGGCCGGAGATACGCAGTATTTT
TRBD1 TRBJ2-1 TRBV5-4 NA CASSFPGQGDEQFF TGTGCCAGCAGCTTTCCGGGACAGGGGGACGAGCAGTTCTTC
NA TRBJ1-4 TRBV18 NA CASSSQGLGEKLFF TGTGCCAGCTCGTCACAGGGTTTGGGTGAAAAACTGTTTTTT
NA TRBJ2-3 TRBV25-1 few CASREAHGDTQYF TGTGCCAGCAGGGAGGCCCACGGAGATACGCAGTATTTT
TRBD1 TRBJ2-7 TRBV28 few CASSNPPGQGLWYEQYF TGTGCCAGCAGTAACCCCCCGGGACAGGGATTGTGGTACGAGCAGTACTTC
NA TRBJ2-1 TRBV5-8 NA CASSLVRFSDEQFF TGTGCCAGCAGCTTGGTACGCTTCAGCGATGAGCAGTTCTTC
NA TRBJ1-2 TRBV3-1/TRBV3-2 NA CASSPGPGEGYTF TGTGCCAGCAGCCCCGGGCCAGGGGAGGGCTACACCTTC
NA TRBJ2-7 TRBV6-2/TRBV6-3 NA CASSWGQGGEQYF TGTGCCAGCAGTTGGGGGCAGGGTGGTGAGCAGTACTTC
TRBD2 TRBJ2-2 TRBV6-5 NA CASSYQLAGGTGELFF TGTGCCAGCAGTTACCAACTAGCGGGAGGGACCGGGGAGCTGTTTTTT
TRBD2 TRBJ2-1 TRBV19 once CASSPYPSGSSNNEQFF TGTGCCAGTAGTCCTTATCCTAGCGGGAGTAGTAACAATGAGCAGTTCTTC
NA TRBJ2-7 TRBV11-2 once CASSLGAWYEQYF TGTGCCAGCAGCTTAGGCGCGTGGTACGAGCAGTACTTC
NA TRBJ1-6 TRBV6-2/TRBV6-3 NA CASSYSHIKSPLHF TGTGCCAGCAGTTACTCCCACATCAAATCACCCCTCCACTTT
NA TRBJ2-3 TRBV9 NA CASSVVAGAGTDTQYF TGTGCCAGCAGCGTAGTGGCTGGAGCCGGTACAGATACGCAGTATTTT
TRBD1 TRBJ2-5 TRBV27 NA CASSPRDSWETQYF TGTGCCAGCAGTCCAAGGGACAGCTGGGAGACCCAGTACTTC
NA TRBJ2-1 TRBV11-3 NA CASSLGTSSYNEQFF TGTGCCAGCAGTCTCGGGACTTCATCCTACAATGAGCAGTTCTTC
TRBD2 TRBJ2-2 TRBV6-2/TRBV6-3 few CASSSPGLAGVAGELFF TGTGCCAGCAGTTCGCCGGGACTAGCGGGAGTCGCCGGGGAGCTGTTTTTT
TRBD1 TRBJ1-6 TRBV28 NA CASSLNRGKVPLHF TGTGCCAGCAGTCTCAACAGGGGAAAGGTACCCCTCCACTTT
NA TRBJ2-7 TRBV4-2 NA CASSQDLDGVDEQYF TGTGCCAGCAGCCAAGATCTGGACGGGGTGGACGAGCAGTACTTC
NA TRBJ1-2 TRBV4-3 NA CASSQDFSRQGGGYTF TGCGCCAGCAGCCAAGATTTTAGTAGGCAGGGAGGAGGCTACACCTTC
TRBD1 TRBJ2-7 TRBV7-8 once CASRPRQGSYEQYF TGTGCCAGCAGACCCAGACAGGGATCCTACGAGCAGTACTTC
NA TRBJ1-1 TRBV7-2 NA CASRRQGMNTEAFF TGTGCCAGCAGGAGGCAGGGGATGAACACTGAAGCTTTCTTT
NA TRBJ1-4 TRBV24-1 NA CATSESGSGANEKLFF TGTGCCACCAGTGAGTCAGGGTCGGGAGCTAATGAAAAACTGTTTTTT